The 21 T cell receptor beta chains presented below share a single source sample, sequenced in a study of T cells in Graves' hyperthyroidism and ophthalmopathy. TCR beta CDR3 regions were amplified from RNA transcripts. TCR CDR3 underwent first-round RT-PCR with the HTBI primer set. MiXCR was run by TCRdb on the multiplex PCR reads, yielding one entry per CDR3 protein. This sample carries some 500,000 distinct CDR3 sequences, about 16% of them seen once, and the ten largest clones take approximately 30%. Sequencing input: blood. These receptors all stem from a woman aged 30 to 39 with Graves' ophthalmopathy.

This clonotype was observed a few times. The rearrangement joins TRBV6-1 to TRBJ2-2; D unresolved. The CDR3 is 14 amino acids. V lost 6 bases, J lost 2 bases, and 10 bases lay in between. Germline lookup yields CDR1 MNHNS and CDR2 SASEGT. CDR3 bases: TGTGCCAGCAGGACGGCCCTCAACACCGGGGAGCTGTTTTTT. The encoded protein is CASRTALNTGELFF.

This clonotype was seen a few times. The V call is TRBV7-2, the J call TRBJ2-5; D gene unclear. The CDR3 spans 13 residues. In germline, CDR1 is SGHTA, CDR2 FQGNSA. V lost 3 bases and J lost 8, with 13 bases in between. The CDR3 DNA sequence: TGTGCCAGCAGCTTCGGGCTAGTGGAAACCCAGTACTTC. Its translation is CASSFGLVETQYF.

This clonotype occurred a few times. CDR3 in amino acids: CSARVERTVKNQPQHF. The CDR3 nucleotides are TGCAGTGCTAGAGTGGAAAGGACAGTAAAAAATCAGCCCCAGCATTTT. This sequence joins TRBV20-1 and TRBJ1-5, with D possibly being TRBD1 (6 bases). This CDR3 contains 16 residues. Germline CDR1 reads DFQATT; CDR2 reads SNEGSKA (reference sequence). Trimming left V 1 base short and J 4 bases short, with 17 bases between.

There are many counts of this clonotype. The CDR3 nucleotides are TGTGCCAGCAGCCAAGAGGGAGCACGTACGCAGTATTTT. Translation: CASSQEGARTQYF. The rearrangement joins TRBV14 to TRBJ2-3; D is perhaps TRBD2 (5 bases). The V and J ends lost 0 bases and 8 bases respectively, with 9 bases between them. Germline CDR1 SGHDN, CDR2 FVKESK. This CDR3 has 13 residues.

The table lists this clonotype with many counts. The rearrangement uses TRBV20-1 and TRBJ2-7, with 7 bases matching TRBD2. This CDR3 spans 14 amino acids. V shed 2 bases, J shed 4 bases, and the junction held 8 bases outside the gene matches. Germline values: CDR1 DFQATT, CDR2 SNEGSKA (reference sequence). The CDR3 reads CSARWASGRYEQYF. The CDR3 DNA reads TGCAGTGCTAGATGGGCTAGCGGACGTTACGAGCAGTACTTC.

This clonotype came up many times. The chain has TRBV20-1 and TRBJ1-1; D gene uncertain. CDR1 and CDR2 (germline): DFQATT, SNEGSKA (reference sequence). V lost 2 bases and J 4 bases, leaving 11 bases between the germline ends. The CDR3 is 13 residues long. CDR3 bases: TGCAGTGCTAGACGTTTGGTAGCCACTGAAGCTTTCTTT. Its translation is CSARRLVATEAFF.

This clonotype was seen at least ten times. The V gene is TRBV4-1, the J gene TRBJ2-3; TRBD2 might be the D (6 bases). CDR1 MGHRA and CDR2 YSYEKL come from the germline V gene. The CDR3 runs 15 residues. V was pared by 1 base and J by 6 bases, with 14 bases between. CDR3 sequence: CASSQGVTSMDTQYF. CDR3 coding DNA: TGCGCCAGCAGCCAAGGGGTAACTAGCATGGATACGCAGTATTTT.

This clonotype occurred many times. DNA for the CDR3: TGCAGTGCTAAACGTCTGGCCGAGCGATGGTACGAGCAGTACTTC. Residues: CSAKRLAERWYEQYF. The rearrangement uses TRBV20-1 and TRBJ2-7; D is uncertain. Germline V gene sequence: CDR1 DFQATT, CDR2 SNEGSKA (reference sequence). This CDR3 spans 15 amino acids. Trimming removed 4 bases at V and 4 bases at J, with 20 bases between.

This clonotype was recorded once. This may come from a read error, since a much larger clone is one base off. This CDR3 fails to terminate in the conserved phenylalanine or tryptophan, so it likely reflects a read error. This chain joins TRBV7-3 and TRBJ1-1; 7 bases line up with TRBD1. The V gene's germline CDR1 is SGHTA and CDR2 FQGTGA. The junction had 8 bases not matched to a gene; V was cut back by 5 bases and J by 8 bases. This CDR3 has 13 amino acids. CDR3 residues: CASSLQQGLEAFL. Written as DNA, the CDR3 is TGTGCCAGCAGCCTACAACAGGGGCTAGAAGCTTTCCTT.

This clonotype was found many times. In nucleotides, the CDR3 is TGTGCCAGCAGTCCGCGGACAGGGACGAATGAGCAGTTCTTC. Translated: CASSPRTGTNEQFF. The chain employs TRBV27 and TRBJ2-1; 8 bases agree with TRBD1. CDR3 length equals 14 residues. Germline-derived CDR1 and CDR2 are MNHEY and SMNVEV (reference sequence). V was pared by 5 bases and J by 7 bases, with 7 bases of the junction left unmatched.

This clonotype was seen repeatedly, ten times or more. The CDR3 reads CASSLVFSYQETQYF. The CDR3 DNA sequence: TGTGCCAGCAGCTTAGTTTTTAGCTACCAAGAGACCCAGTACTTC. This chain uses TRBV11-2 with TRBJ2-5; no clear D gene. The length of the CDR3 is 15 residues. Trimming cost V 1 base and J 0 bases, with 9 bases left between them. The germline V gene has CDR1 SGHAT and CDR2 FQNNGV.

This clonotype has at least ten counts. The chain joins TRBV6-2 or TRBV6-3 to TRBJ2-7; D possibly corresponds to TRBD1 (6 bases). Trimming cost V 5 bases and J 0 bases, with 11 bases left between them. Germline CDR1 MNHEY, CDR2 SVGEGT. CDR3 length equals 14 residues. The DNA of the CDR3 is TGTGCCAGCAGTCCCGACAGGTACTCCTACGAGCAGTACTTC. Protein: CASSPDRYSYEQYF.

Only a few counts were recorded for this clonotype. The CDR3 DNA reads TGCAGTGCGAGGGAAGGGCAGGACCCCTCCTACGAGCAGTACTTC. Its protein product is CSAREGQDPSYEQYF. The rearrangement links TRBV20-1 to TRBJ2-7; TRBD2 might be the D (5 bases). V lost 6 bases and J 0 bases, leaving 18 bases between the germline ends. From germline, CDR1 is DFQATT and CDR2 SNEGSKA (reference sequence). The CDR3 is 15 residues long.

This clonotype was seen ten or more times. The chain carries TRBV3-1 and TRBJ2-7; D is unresolved. Germline V lookup: CDR1 LGHDT, CDR2 YNNKEL (reference sequence). The CDR3 totals 14 residues. The V and J ends lost 0 bases and 2 bases respectively, with 8 bases between them. The chain's CDR3 is CASSQDPKTYEQYF. The CDR3 DNA reads TGTGCCAGCAGCCAAGATCCCAAGACCTACGAGCAGTACTTC.

This clonotype was found a few times. The V and J genes are TRBV28 and TRBJ2-3; D not certain. Trimming pared 3 bases from V and 11 bases from J, leaving 12 bases between. Germline CDR1 and CDR2: MDHEN and SYDVKM. This CDR3 has 12 residues. CDR3 sequence reads: CASSFLKLEQYF. As DNA, the CDR3 is TGTGCCAGCAGTTTTCTTAAGCTAGAGCAGTATTTT.

The rearrangement joins TRBV7-9 to TRBJ1-6; D might be TRBD1 (6 bases). This CDR3 is built from 17 residues. The V and J ends lost 1 base and 9 bases respectively, with 19 bases between them. Germline CDR1 and CDR2: SEHNR and FQNEAQ (reference sequence). CDR3 protein: CASSLGGARGAPSPLHF. The DNA of the CDR3 is TGTGCCAGCAGCTTAGGGGGAGCGAGGGGGGCGCCTTCACCCCTCCACTTT.

Of note for this clonotype: Because the CDR3 is missing its conserved closing phenylalanine or tryptophan, this is likely a read error. This chain links TRBV12-3 or TRBV12-4 with TRBJ2-1; TRBD2 matches 13 bases. The length of the CDR3 is 16 residues. The V and J ends lost 6 bases and 4 bases, in that order; junction bases with no gene match: 6. The DNA of the CDR3 is TGTGCCAGCAGGGAGCGGACTAGCGGGGGATACAATGAGCAGTTCTCC. Its protein product is CASRERTSGGYNEQFS.

This clonotype was observed once. The chain recombines TRBV5-1 with TRBJ2-2; tentatively, D is TRBD2 (6 bases). V lost 9 bases to trimming and J lost 7 bases, with 22 bases between them. The length of the CDR3 is 15 residues. In germline, CDR1 is SGHRS, CDR2 YFSETQ. The CDR3 loop is CATWNPGLTRGELFF. CDR3 coding DNA: TGCGCCACCTGGAATCCGGGACTGACTCGCGGGGAGCTGTTTTTT.

V is TRBV15 and J is TRBJ2-7, with a tentative D call TRBD2 (5 bases). Trimming shortened V by 5 bases and J by 3 bases, and 14 bases separated the two germline ends. CDR1 is LNHNV, CDR2 YYDKDF, per germline (reference sequence). The length of the CDR3 is 14 residues. CDR3 in amino acids: CATSRKGVIYEQYF. As DNA, the CDR3 is TGTGCCACCAGCCGGAAGGGAGTTATCTACGAGCAGTACTTC. The full variable domain, with the rest looked up from reference TRBV15 and TRBJ2-7, is DAMVIQNPRYQVTQFGKPVTLSCSQTLNHNVMYWYQQKSSQAPKLLFHYYDKDFNNEADTPDNFQSRRPNTSFCFLDIRSPGLGDTAMYLCATSRKGVIYEQYFGPGTRLTVT.

This clonotype was observed at least ten times. The rearrangement joins TRBV6-1 to TRBJ1-1, with 7 bases lining up with TRBD1. The germline V gene has CDR1 MNHNS and CDR2 SASEGT. V lost 3 bases to trimming and J lost 12 bases; unmatched junction nucleotides: 7. The CDR3 extends over 12 amino acids. In DNA form, the CDR3 reads TGTGCCAGCAGTGAGGAAAGGGGGCGGTCTTTCTTT. This encodes CASSEERGRSFF.

Many counts were recorded for this clonotype. The J gene is TRBJ1-1, the V gene TRBV6-2 or TRBV6-3; TRBD1 matches at 7 bases. Trimming removed 2 bases from V and 6 bases from J; junction bases left unmatched: 6. The CDR3 is made up of 14 amino acids. Germline CDR1 MNHEY, CDR2 SVGEGT. This CDR3 reads CASSYRQGNAEAFF. The CDR3 DNA is TGTGCCAGCAGTTACCGACAGGGTAACGCTGAAGCTTTCTTT.